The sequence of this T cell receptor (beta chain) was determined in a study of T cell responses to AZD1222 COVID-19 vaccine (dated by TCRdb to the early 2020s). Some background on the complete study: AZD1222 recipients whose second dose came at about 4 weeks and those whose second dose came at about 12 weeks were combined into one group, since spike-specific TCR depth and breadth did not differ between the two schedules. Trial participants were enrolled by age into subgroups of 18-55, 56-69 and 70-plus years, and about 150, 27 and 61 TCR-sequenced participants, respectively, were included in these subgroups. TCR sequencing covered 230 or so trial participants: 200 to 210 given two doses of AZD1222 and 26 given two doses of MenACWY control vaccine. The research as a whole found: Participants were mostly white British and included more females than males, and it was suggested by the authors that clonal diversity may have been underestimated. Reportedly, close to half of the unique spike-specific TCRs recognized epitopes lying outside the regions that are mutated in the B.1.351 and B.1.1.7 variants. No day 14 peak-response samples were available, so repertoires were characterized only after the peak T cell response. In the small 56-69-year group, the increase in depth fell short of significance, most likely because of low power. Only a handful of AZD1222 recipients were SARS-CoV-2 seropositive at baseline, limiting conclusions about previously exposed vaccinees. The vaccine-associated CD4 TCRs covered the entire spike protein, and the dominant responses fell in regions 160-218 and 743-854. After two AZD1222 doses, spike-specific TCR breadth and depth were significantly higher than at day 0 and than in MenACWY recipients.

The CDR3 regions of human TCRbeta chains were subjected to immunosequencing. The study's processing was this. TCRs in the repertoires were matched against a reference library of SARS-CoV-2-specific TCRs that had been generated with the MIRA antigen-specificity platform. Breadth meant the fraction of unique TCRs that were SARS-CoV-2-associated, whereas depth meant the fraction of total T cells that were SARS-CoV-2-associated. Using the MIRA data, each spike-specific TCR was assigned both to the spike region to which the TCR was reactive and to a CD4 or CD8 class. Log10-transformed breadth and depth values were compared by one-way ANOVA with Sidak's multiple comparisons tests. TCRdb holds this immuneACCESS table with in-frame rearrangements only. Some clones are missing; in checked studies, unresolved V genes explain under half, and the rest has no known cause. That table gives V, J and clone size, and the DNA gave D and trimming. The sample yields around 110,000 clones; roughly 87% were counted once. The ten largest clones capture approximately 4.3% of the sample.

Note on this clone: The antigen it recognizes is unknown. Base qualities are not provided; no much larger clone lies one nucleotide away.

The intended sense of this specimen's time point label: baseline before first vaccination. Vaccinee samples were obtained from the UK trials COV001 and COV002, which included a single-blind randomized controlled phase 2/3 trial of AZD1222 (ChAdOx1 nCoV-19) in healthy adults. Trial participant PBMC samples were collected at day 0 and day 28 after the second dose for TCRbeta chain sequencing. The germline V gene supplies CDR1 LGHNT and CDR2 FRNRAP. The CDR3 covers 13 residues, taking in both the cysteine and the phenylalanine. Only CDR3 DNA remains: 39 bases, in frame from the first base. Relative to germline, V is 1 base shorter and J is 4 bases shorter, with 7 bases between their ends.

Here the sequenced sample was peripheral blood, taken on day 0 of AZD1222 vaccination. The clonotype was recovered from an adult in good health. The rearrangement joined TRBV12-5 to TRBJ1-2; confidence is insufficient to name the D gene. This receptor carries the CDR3 CASGLGDAYGYTF. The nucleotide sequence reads TGTGCTAGTGGTTTGGGTGATGCCTATGGCTACACCTTC.